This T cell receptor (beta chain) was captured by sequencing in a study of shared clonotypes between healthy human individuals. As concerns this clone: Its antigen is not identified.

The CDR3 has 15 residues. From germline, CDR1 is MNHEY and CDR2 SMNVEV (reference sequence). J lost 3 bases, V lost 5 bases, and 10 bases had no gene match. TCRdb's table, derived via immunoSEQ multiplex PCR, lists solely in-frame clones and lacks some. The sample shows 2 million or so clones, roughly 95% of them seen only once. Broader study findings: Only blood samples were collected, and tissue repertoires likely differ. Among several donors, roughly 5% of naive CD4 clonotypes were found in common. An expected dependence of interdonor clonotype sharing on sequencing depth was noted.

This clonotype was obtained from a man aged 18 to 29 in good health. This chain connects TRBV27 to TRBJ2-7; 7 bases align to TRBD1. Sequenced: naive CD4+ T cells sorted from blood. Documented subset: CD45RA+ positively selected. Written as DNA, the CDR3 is TGTGCCAGCAGTCCCCGGGACCCAGGGGGCTACGAGCAGTACTTC. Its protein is CASSPRDPGGYEQYF.